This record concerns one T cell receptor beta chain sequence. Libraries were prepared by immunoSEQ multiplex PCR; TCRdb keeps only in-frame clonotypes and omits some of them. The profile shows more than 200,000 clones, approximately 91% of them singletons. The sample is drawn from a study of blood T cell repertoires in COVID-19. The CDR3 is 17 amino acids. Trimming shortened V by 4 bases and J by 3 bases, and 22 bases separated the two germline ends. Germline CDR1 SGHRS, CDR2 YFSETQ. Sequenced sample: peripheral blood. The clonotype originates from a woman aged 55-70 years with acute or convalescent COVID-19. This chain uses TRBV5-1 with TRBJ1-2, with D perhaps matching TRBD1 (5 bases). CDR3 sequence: CASSLLPTGGVDYGYTF. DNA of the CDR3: TGCGCCAGCAGCCTTTTACCCACCGGGGGTGTTGACTATGGCTACACCTTC.